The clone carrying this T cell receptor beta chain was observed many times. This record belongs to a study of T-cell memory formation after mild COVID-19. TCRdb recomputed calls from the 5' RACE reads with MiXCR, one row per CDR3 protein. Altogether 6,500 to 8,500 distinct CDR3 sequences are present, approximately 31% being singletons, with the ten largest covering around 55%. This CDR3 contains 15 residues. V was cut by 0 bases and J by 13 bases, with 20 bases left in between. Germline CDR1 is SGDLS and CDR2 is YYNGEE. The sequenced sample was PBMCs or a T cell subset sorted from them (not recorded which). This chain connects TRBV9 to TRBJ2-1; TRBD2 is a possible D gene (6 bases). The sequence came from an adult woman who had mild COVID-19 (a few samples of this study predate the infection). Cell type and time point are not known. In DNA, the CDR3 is TGTGCCAGCAGCGTAGACCCCCCGTGGAGGGCTAACCAGTTCTTC. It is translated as CASSVDPPWRANQFF. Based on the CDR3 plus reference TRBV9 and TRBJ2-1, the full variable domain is DSGVTQTPKHLITATGQRVTLRCSPRSGDLSVYWYQQSLDQGLQFLIQYYNGEERAKGNILERFSAQQFPDLHSELNLSSLELGDSALYFCASSVDPPWRANQFFGPGTRLTVL.